The clone carrying this TCR beta chain appeared a few times. This sample stems from a study of T-cell reconstitution after alpha-beta-depleted transplantation in children. Unique molecular identifiers were incorporated when the TCRbeta library was constructed. TCRdb independently ran MiXCR on the PCR reads; one entry per CDR3 protein. The data contain 540,000 or so distinct CDR3 sequences, more than 20% of them singletons. CDR3 size: 16 residues. V lost 0 bases to trimming and J lost 6 bases, with 15 bases between them. Germline V lookup: CDR1 SGHKS, CDR2 YYEKEE (reference sequence). The V gene is TRBV5-5, the J gene TRBJ1-4, with D tentatively TRBD1 (5 bases). The receptor was derived from a boy under two years old who had a stem cell transplant for acute myeloid leukemia, so the T cells may come from the graft donor. Sequencing used PBMCs, mostly from graft donor cells, obtained 360 days after TCRalphabeta/CD19-depleted stem cell transplant. CDR3 amino acids: CASSLVQFREDEKLFF. The CDR3 bases are TGTGCCAGCAGCTTGGTTCAATTCAGGGAAGATGAAAAACTGTTTTTT.